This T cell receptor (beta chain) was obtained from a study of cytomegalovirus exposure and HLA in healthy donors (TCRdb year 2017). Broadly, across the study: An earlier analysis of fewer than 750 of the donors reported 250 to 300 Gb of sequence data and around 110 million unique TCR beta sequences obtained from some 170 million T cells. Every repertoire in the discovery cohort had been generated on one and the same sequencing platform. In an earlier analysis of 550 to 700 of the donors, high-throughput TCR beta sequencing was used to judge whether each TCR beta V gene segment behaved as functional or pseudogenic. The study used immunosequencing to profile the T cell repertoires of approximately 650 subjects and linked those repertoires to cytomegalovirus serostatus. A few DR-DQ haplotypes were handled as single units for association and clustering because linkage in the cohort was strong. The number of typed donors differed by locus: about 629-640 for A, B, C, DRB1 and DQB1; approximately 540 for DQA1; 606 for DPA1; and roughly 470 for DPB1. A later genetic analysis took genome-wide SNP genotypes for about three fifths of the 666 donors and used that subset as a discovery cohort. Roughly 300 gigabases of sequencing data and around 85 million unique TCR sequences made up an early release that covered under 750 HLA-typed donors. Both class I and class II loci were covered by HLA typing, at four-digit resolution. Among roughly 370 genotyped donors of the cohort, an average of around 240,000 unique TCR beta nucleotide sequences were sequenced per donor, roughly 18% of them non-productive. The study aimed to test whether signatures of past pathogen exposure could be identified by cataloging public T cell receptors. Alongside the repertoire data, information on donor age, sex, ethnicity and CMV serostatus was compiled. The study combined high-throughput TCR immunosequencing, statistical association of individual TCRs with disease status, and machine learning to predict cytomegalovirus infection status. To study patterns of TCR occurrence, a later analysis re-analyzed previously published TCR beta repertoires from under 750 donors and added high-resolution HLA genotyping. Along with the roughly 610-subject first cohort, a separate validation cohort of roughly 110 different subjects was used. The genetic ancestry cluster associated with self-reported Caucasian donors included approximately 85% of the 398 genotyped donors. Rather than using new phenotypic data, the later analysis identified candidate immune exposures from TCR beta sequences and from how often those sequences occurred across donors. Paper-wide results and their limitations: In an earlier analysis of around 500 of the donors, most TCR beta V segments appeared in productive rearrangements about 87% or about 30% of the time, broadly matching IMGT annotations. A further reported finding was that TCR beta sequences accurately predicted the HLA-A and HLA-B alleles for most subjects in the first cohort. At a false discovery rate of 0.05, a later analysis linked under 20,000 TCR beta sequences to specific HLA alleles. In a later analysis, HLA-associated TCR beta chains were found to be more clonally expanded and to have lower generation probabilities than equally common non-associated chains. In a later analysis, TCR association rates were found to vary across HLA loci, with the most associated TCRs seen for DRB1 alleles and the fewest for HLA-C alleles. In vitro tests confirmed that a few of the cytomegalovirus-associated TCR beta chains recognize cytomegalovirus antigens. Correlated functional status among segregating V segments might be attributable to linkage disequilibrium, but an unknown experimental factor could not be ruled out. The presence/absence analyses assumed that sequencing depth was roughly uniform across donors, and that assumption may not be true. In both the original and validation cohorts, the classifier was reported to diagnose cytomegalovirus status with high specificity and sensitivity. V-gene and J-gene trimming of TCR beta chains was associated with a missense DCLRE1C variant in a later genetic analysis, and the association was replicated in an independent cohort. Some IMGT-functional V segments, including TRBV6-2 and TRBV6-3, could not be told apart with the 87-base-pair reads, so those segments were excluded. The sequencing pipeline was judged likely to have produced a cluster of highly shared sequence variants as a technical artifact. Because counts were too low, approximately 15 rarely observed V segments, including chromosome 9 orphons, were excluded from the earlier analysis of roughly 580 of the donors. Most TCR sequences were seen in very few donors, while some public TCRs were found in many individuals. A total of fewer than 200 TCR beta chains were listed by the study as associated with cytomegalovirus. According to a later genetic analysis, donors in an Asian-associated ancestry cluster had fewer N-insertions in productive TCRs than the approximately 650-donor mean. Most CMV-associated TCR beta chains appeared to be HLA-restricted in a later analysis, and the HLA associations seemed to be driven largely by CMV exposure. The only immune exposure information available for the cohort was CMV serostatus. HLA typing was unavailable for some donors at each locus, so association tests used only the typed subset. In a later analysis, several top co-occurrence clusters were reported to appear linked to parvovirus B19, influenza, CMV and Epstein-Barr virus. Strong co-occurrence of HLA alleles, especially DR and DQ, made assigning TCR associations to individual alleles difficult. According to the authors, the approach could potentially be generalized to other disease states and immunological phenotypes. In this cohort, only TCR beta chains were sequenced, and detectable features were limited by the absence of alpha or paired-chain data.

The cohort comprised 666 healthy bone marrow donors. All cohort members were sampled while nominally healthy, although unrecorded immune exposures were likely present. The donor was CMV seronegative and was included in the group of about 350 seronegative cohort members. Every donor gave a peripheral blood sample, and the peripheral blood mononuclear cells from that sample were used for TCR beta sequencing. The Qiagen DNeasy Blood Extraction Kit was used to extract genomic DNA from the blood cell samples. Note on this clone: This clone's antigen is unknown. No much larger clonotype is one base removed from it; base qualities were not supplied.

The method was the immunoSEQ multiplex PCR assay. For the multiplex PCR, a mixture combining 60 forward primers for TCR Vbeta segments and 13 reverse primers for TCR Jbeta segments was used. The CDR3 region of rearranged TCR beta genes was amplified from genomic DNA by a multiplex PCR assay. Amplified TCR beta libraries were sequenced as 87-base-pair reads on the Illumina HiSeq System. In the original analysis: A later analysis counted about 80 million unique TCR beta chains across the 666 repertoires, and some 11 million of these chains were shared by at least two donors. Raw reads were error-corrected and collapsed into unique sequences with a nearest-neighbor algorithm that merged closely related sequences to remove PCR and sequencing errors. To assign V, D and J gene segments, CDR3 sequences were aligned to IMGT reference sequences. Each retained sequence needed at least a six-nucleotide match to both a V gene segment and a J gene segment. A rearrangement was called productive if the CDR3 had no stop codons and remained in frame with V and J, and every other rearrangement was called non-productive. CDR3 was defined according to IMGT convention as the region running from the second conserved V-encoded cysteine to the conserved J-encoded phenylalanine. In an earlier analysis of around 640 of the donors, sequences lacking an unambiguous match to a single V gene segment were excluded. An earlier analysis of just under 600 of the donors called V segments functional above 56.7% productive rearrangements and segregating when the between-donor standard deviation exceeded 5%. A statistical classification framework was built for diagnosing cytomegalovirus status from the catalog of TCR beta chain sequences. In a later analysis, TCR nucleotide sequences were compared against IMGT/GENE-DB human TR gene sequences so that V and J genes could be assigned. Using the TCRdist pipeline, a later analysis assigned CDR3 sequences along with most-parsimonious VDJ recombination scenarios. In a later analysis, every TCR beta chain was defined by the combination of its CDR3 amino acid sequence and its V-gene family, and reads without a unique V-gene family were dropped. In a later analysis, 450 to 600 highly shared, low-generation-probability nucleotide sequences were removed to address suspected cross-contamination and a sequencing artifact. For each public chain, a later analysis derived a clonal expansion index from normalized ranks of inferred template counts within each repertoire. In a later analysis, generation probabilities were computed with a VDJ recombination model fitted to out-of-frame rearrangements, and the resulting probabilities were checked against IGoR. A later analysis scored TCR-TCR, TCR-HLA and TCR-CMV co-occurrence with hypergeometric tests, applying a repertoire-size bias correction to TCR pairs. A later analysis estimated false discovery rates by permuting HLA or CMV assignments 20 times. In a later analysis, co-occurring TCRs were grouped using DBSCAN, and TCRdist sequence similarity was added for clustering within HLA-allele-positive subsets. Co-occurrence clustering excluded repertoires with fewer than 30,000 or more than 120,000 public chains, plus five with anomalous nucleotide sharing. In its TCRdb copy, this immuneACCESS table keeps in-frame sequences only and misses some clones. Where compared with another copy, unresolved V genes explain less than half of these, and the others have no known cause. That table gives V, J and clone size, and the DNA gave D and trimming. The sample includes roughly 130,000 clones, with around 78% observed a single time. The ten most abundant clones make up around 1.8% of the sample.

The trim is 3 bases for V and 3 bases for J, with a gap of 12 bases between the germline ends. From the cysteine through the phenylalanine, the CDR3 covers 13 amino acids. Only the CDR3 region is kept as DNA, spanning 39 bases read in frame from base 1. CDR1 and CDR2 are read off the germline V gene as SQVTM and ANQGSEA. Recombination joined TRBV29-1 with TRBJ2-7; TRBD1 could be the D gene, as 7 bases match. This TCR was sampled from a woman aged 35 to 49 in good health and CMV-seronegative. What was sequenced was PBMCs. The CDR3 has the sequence CSVEEGALYEQYF. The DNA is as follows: TGCAGCGTTGAGGAGGGGGCTCTCTACGAGCAGTACTTC.